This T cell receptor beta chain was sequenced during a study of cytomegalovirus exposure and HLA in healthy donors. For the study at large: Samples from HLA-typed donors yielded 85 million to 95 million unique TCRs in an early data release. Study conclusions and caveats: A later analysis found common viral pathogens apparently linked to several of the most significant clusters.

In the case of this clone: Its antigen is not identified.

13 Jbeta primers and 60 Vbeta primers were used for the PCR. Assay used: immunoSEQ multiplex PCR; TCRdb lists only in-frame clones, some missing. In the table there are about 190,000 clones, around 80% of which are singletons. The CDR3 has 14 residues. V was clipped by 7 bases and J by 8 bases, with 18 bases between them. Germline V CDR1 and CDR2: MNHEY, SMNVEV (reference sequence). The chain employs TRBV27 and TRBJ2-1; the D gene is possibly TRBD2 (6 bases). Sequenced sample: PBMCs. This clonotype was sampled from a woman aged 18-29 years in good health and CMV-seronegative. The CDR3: CASTKQTSSDEQFF. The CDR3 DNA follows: TGTGCCAGCACCAAACAGACTAGTTCTGATGAGCAGTTCTTC.